This T cell receptor (beta chain) was identified during a study of T cell repertoires in cytomegalovirus infection. Study details: From public TCR beta signatures came an indication of both CMV infection and matching HLA type.

The trim removed 5 bases at V and 7 bases at J, leaving 12 bases unmatched. CDR1 and CDR2 from the germline V gene are SGHTA and FQGNSA. The CDR3 totals 16 residues. TCRdb fed the reads into MiXCR, producing one record per CDR3 protein. The profile covers over 250,000 distinct CDR3 sequences, with roughly 25% appearing a single time and over 11% taken by the ten largest. This clonotype was seen at least ten times. Its antigen is undetermined. Study-wide results and caveats: Pooled public TCR beta family frequency picked out CMV carriers with the relevant HLA.

The sequenced sample consisted of PBMCs. This receptor was identified in a human donor in good health (CMV status not recorded). Some clones in this sample may be carry-over from other donors' samples. The rearrangement joins TRBV7-2 to TRBJ2-1; 9 bases map to TRBD1. This chain's CDR3 is CASSPRTGVIPNEQFF. CDR3 nucleotides: TGTGCCAGCAGCCCCAGGACAGGGGTTATTCCAAATGAGCAGTTCTTC.